These 18 T cell receptor beta chains originate from one sample sequenced in a study of metastatic and nonmetastatic thyroid tumors. TCRdb re-called the PCR reads through MiXCR. The repertoire consists of 15,000 to 20,000 clones, with approximately 28% occurring once and the leading ten covering 15% to 19%. Thyroid surgery took place with no prior treatment in any patient. Sequenced material: tumor tissue. The receptors here all came from a female donor with papillary thyroid cancer or a benign thyroid nodule (not recorded which). Some clones in this sample may be carry-over from other donors' samples.

This clone was seen a few times. The chain has TRBV6-1 and TRBJ2-7; unclear D gene. CDR1 is MNHNS, CDR2 SASEGT, per germline. The CDR3 has 11 amino acids. V was pared by 4 bases and J by 3 bases, with 4 bases between. The CDR3 region is CASSASYEQYF. Written as DNA, the CDR3 is TGTGCCAGCAGTGCTAGCTACGAGCAGTACTTC.

This clone was found many times. CDR3 nucleotides: TGCGCCAGCAGCCCAGGACAGGTCTCAACAAAAGAGACCCAGTACTTC. This translates into CASSPGQVSTKETQYF. The V call is TRBV5-1, the J call TRBJ2-5, with TRBD1 matching 7 bases. Unmatched junction bases numbered 12, after V lost 4 bases and J lost 3 bases. Germline V CDR1 and CDR2: SGHRS, YFSETQ. The CDR3 loop spans 16 amino acids. The full variable domain, with the rest looked up from reference TRBV5-1 and TRBJ2-5, is KAGVTQTPRYLIKTRGQQVTLSCSPISGHRSVSWYQQTPGQGLQFLFEYFSETQRNKGNFPGRFSGRQFSNSRSEMNVSTLELGDSALYLCASSPGQVSTKETQYFGPGTRLLVL.

J is TRBJ2-1 and V is TRBV7-6; 9 bases fit TRBD1. The CDR3 extends over 14 amino acids. From germline, CDR1 is SGHVS and CDR2 FNYEAQ. V lost 2 bases and J lost 8; bases outside the gene matches: 4. Written as DNA, the CDR3 is TGTGCCAGCAGCTTATCACAGGGGGCGGATGAGCAGTTCTTC. Encoded protein: CASSLSQGADEQFF.

CDR3 amino acids: CAWSISGSQNEQFF. The CDR3 DNA reads as TGTGCCTGGTCTATCAGCGGGAGCCAAAATGAGCAGTTCTTC. This rearrangement joins TRBV30 to TRBJ2-1; 8 bases map to TRBD2. Germline V gives CDR1 GTSNPN, CDR2 SVGIG (reference sequence). Germline trimming cut 5 bases from V and 7 bases from J; bases unmatched to any gene: 10. CDR3 size: 14 residues.

This clone rates as medium-sized (0.01 to 0.1%). The chain employs TRBV19 and TRBJ2-1; D is undetermined. Germline CDR1 LNHDA, CDR2 SQIVND (reference sequence). The CDR3 has 13 amino acids. V dropped 6 bases and J dropped 3 bases, with 9 bases sitting between them. CDR3 in amino acids: CASSTSVYNEQFF. For the CDR3, the DNA is TGTGCCAGTAGCACCAGCGTCTACAATGAGCAGTTCTTC.

This clone was recorded at least ten times. The chain links TRBV7-9 to TRBJ2-1; 10 bases match TRBD2. The length of the CDR3 is 16 residues. CDR1 is SEHNR and CDR2 is FQNEAQ in the germline V gene (reference sequence). V gave up 5 bases and J gave up 8 bases; unmatched junction bases: 12. The DNA of the CDR3 is TGTGCCAGCAGCCCCGGGCGGCTAGCGGGAGAGCATGAGCAGTTCTTC. Translating gives CASSPGRLAGEHEQFF.

This clone was recorded many times. This chain links TRBV29-1 with TRBJ2-1; TRBD2 matches at 12 bases. Germline CDR1 and CDR2: SQVTM and ANQGSEA. The CDR3 is 16 amino acids. After removal of 6 bases from V and 4 bases from J, the junction contained 10 bases not matched to a gene. Here the CDR3 reads CSVPTQTSGRYNEQFF. The CDR3 DNA is TGCAGCGTCCCAACACAGACTAGCGGGAGATACAATGAGCAGTTCTTC.

The chain has TRBV30 and TRBJ2-1; 7 nucleotides align to TRBD2. Per germline, CDR1 GTSNPN and CDR2 SVGIG (reference sequence). The CDR3 consists of 16 residues. The V gene end was trimmed by 0 bases and the J gene end by 3 bases; junction bases not matched to a gene: 8. CDR3 sequence: CAWSVQRGSIYNEQFF. DNA for the CDR3: TGTGCCTGGAGTGTACAGCGCGGGAGTATCTACAATGAGCAGTTCTTC.

Worth noting for this clone: One end of the junction is discordant with germline, which a read error may explain. This rearrangement joins TRBV28 to TRBJ2-7; 10 nucleotides align to TRBD2. Germline values: CDR1 MDHEN, CDR2 SYDVKM. The CDR3 extends over 14 amino acids. The chain's CDR3 is CASSGIAGGNEHYF. The DNA for the CDR3 is TGTGCCAGCAGTGGAATAGCGGGAGGTAACGAGCATTACTTC.

The chain links TRBV4-3 to TRBJ1-4; TRBD1 matches 9 bases. The trim removed 6 bases at V and 8 bases at J, leaving 10 bases unmatched. The CDR3 is 15 amino acids. CDR1 and CDR2 from the germline V gene are LGHNA and YSLEER. This chain's CDR3 is CASRTSGTGSEKLFF. CDR3 DNA sequence: TGCGCCAGCAGGACCTCCGGGACAGGGAGCGAAAAACTGTTTTTT.

This clone showed up just once. The V gene is TRBV13, the J gene TRBJ2-1; 12 bases match TRBD2. Unmatched junction bases numbered 7, after V lost 5 bases and J lost 5 bases. Germline CDR1 PRHDT, CDR2 FYEKMQ (reference sequence). This CDR3 has 16 residues. Here the CDR3 DNA reads TGTGCCAGCAGCCCCTGGACTAGCGGGACGAACAATGAGCAGTTCTTC. Translation gives CASSPWTSGTNNEQFF. The full variable domain, in which reference TRBV13 and TRBJ2-1 provide the parts outside the CDR3, is AAGVIQSPRHLIKEKRETATLKCYPIPRHDTVYWYQQGPGQDPQFLISFYEKMQSDKGSIPDRFSAQQFSDYHSELNMSSLELGDSALYFCASSPWTSGTNNEQFFGPGTRLTVL.

This clone was recorded at least ten times. This chain links TRBV3-1 with TRBJ2-2; D is unclear. This CDR3 contains 20 residues. The ends were cut back, 0 bases at V and 0 bases at J, with 20 bases in the middle. CDR1 LGHDT and CDR2 YNNKEL come from the germline V gene (reference sequence). The DNA for the CDR3 is TGTGCCAGCAGCCAAGACACCGGCGCCCGGACCGACGCGAACACCGGGGAGCTGTTTTTT. It translates to CASSQDTGARTDANTGELFF.

Relative to its sample, this clone is large. The rearrangement uses TRBV18 and TRBJ2-7; no firm D call. In germline, CDR1 is KGHSH, CDR2 LQKENI. Deletions cut 2 bases from V and 3 bases from J, with 14 bases between. CDR3 size: 15 residues. The CDR3 sequence is CASSPVGLLYYEQYF. The CDR3 region has the DNA TGTGCCAGCTCACCAGTAGGTCTTCTTTACTACGAGCAGTACTTC.

Notes on this clone: An end of the junction does not agree with germline; a read error may underlie this. The CDR3 sequence: CASSLGRENGKLFF. The DNA of the CDR3 is TGTGCCAGCTCACTAGGCAGGGAGAATGGAAAACTGTTTTTT. The chain couples TRBV18 to TRBJ1-4, with D maybe TRBD1 (5 bases). The germline V gene has CDR1 KGHSH and CDR2 LQKENI. The CDR3 is 14 residues long.

The chain uses TRBV4-3 and TRBJ2-1; D not certain. V lost 4 bases, J lost 1 base, and 11 bases lay in between. The CDR3 spans 15 residues. From germline, CDR1 is LGHNA and CDR2 YSLEER. This CDR3 reads CASSPQDLSYNEQFF. CDR3 sequence (DNA): TGCGCCAGCAGCCCGCAGGATTTATCCTACAATGAGCAGTTCTTC.

The chain joins TRBV4-2 to TRBJ2-1; D is unclear. V was cut by 4 bases and J by 6 bases, with 16 bases left in between. The CDR3 consists of 15 residues. Germline V lookup: CDR1 LGHNA, CDR2 YNFKEQ. CDR3 in amino acids: CASSREVVIGNEQFF. CDR3 in DNA: TGTGCCAGCAGCCGAGAAGTCGTGATCGGCAATGAGCAGTTCTTC.

Points on this clone: The junction and the germline gene differ at one end; a read error may be behind it. V usage is TRBV11-2 and J usage is TRBJ2-5; 7 nucleotides match TRBD2. The CDR3 runs 18 residues. Germline CDR1 SGHAT, CDR2 FQNNGV. In DNA form, the CDR3 reads TGTGCCAGCAGCCCACAACCTGGGGCTAGCGGCATCCAAGAGACCCATTACTTC. Translating it yields CASSPQPGASGIQETHYF.

The gene calls are TRBV20-1 and TRBJ2-2; no clear D. Trimming took off 6 bases at V and 1 base at J, with 9 bases between the two ends. The CDR3 runs to 13 residues. Germline CDR1 DFQATT, CDR2 SNEGSKA (reference sequence). The CDR3: CSAQKQNTGELFF. Written as DNA, the CDR3 is TGCAGTGCCCAGAAACAGAACACCGGGGAGCTGTTTTTT.